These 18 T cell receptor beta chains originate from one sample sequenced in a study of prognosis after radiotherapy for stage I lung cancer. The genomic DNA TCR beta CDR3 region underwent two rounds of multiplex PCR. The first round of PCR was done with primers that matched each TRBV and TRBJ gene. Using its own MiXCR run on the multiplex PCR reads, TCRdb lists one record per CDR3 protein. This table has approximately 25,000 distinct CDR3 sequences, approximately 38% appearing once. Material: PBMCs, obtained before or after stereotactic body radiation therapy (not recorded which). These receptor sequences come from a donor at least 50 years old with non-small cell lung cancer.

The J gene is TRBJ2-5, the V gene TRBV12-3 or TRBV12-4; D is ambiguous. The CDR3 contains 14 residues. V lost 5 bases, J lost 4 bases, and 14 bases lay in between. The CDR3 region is CASSRGSGRETQYF. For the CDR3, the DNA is TGTGCCAGCAGTCGCGGCTCGGGTCGAGAGACCCAGTACTTC.

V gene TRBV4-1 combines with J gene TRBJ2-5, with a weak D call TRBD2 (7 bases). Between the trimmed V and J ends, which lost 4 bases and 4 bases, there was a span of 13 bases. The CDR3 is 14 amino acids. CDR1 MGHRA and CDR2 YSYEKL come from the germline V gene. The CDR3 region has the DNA TGCGCCAGCAGCCGGGGAGGGGGGCGAGAGACCCAGTACTTC. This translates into CASSRGGGRETQYF.

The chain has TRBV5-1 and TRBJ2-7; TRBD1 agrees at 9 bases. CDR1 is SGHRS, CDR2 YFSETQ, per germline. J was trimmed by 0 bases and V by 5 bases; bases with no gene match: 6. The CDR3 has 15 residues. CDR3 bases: TGCGCCAGCAGGAGGGGACAGGGTCACTCCTACGAGCAGTACTTC. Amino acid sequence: CASRRGQGHSYEQYF.

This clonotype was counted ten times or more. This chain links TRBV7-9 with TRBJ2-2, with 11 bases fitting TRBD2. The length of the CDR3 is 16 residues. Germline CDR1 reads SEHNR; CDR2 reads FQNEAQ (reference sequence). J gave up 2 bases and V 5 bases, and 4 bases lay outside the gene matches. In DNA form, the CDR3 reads TGTGCCAGCAGCATACTAGCGGGAGTAAACACCGGGGAGCTGTTTTTT. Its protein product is CASSILAGVNTGELFF.

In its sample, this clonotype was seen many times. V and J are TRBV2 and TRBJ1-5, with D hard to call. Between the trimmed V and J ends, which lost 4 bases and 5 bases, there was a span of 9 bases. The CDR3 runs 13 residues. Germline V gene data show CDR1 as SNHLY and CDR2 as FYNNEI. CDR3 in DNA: TGTGCCAGCAGTGTAAAAAAACATCAGCCCCAGCATTTT. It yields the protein CASSVKKHQPQHF.

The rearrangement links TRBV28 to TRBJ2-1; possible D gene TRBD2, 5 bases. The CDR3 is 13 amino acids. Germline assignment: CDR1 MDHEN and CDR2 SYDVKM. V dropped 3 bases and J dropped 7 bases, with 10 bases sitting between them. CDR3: CASSFWGANEQFF. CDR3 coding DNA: TGTGCCAGCAGTTTTTGGGGAGCGAATGAGCAGTTCTTC.

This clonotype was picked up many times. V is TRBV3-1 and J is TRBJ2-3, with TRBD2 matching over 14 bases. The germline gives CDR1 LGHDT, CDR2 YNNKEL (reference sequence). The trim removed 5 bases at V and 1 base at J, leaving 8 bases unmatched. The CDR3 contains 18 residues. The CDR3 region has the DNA TGTGCCAGCAGCTATAGACTAGCGGGAGGGTTGGGCACAGATACGCAGTATTTT. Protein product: CASSYRLAGGLGTDTQYF.

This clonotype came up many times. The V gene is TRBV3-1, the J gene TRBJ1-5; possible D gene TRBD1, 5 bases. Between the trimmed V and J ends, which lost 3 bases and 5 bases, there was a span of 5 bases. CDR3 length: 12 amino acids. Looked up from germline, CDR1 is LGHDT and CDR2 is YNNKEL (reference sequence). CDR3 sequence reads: CASSQGDQPQHF. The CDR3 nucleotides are TGTGCCAGCAGCCAGGGGGATCAGCCCCAGCATTTT. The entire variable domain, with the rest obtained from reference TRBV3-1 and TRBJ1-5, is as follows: DTAVSQTPKYLVTQMGNDKSIKCEQNLGHDTMYWYKQDSKKFLKIMFSYNNKELIINETVPNRFSPKSPDKAHLNLHINSLELGDSAVYFCASSQGDQPQHFGDGTRLSIL.

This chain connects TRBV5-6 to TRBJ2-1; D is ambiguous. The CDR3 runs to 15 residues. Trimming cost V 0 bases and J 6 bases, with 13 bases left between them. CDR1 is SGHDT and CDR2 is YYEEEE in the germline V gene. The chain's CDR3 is CASSLVAVGPNEQFF. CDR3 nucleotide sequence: TGTGCCAGCAGCTTGGTTGCGGTAGGGCCCAATGAGCAGTTCTTC. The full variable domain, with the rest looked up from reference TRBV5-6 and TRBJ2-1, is DAGVTQSPTHLIKTRGQQVTLRCSPKSGHDTVSWYQQALGQGPQFIFQYYEEEERQRGNFPDRFSGHQFPNYSSELNVNALLLGDSALYLCASSLVAVGPNEQFFGPGTRLTVL.

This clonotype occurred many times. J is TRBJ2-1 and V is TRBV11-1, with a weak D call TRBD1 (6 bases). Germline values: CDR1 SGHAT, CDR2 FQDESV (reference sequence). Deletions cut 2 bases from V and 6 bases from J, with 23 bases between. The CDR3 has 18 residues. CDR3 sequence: CASSLIGVGGVTSNEQFF. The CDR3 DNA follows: TGTGCCAGCAGCTTAATAGGGGTTGGGGGCGTAACTTCCAATGAGCAGTTCTTC.

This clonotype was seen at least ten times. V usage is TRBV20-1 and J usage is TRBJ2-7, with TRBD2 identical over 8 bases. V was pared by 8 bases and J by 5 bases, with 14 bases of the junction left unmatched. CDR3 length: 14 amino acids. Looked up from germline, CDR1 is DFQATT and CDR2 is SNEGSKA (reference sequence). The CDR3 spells CSPFPAGGPNEQYF. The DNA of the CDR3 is TGCAGTCCATTCCCTGCGGGAGGCCCGAACGAGCAGTACTTC.

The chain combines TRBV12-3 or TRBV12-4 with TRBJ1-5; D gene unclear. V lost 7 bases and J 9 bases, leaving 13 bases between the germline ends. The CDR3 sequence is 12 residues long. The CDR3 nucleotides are TGTGCCAGCATTTACTGCAAAGCGCCCCAGCATTTT. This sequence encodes CASIYCKAPQHF.

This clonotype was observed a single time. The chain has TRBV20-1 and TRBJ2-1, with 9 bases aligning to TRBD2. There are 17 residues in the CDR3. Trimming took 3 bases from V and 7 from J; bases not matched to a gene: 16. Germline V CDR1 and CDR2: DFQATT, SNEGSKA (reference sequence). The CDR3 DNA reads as TGCAGTGCTAGTGCACTAGCGGGCCCACAGGCATATAATGAGCAGTTCTTC. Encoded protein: CSASALAGPQAYNEQFF.

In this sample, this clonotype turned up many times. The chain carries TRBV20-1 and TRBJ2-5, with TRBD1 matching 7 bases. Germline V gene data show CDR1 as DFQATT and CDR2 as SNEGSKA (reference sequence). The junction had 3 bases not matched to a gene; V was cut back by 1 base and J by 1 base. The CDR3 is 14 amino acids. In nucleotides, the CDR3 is TGCAGTGCTAGAGTTGACAGGGCCCAAGAGACCCAGTACTTC. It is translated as CSARVDRAQETQYF.

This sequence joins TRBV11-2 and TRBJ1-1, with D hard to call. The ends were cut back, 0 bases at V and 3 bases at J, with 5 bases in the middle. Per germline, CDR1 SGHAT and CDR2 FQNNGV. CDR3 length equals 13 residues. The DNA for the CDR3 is TGTGCCAGCAGCTTAGATATCGACACTGAAGCTTTCTTT. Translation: CASSLDIDTEAFF.

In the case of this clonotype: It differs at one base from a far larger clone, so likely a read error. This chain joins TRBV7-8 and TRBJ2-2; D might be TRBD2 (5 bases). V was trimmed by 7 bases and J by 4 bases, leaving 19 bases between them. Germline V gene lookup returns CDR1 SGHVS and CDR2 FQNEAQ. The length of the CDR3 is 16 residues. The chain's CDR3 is CASTQLVEGVTGELFF. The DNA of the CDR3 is TGTGCCAGCACCCAGCTAGTTGAGGGAGTCACCGGGGAGCTGTTTTTT.

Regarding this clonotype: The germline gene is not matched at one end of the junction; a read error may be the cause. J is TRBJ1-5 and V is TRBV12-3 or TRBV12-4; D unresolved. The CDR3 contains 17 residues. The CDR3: CASSFYLGFNSNRPQHF. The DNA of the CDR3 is TGTGCCAGCAGTTTTTATCTGGGCTTCAATAGCAATCGGCCCCAGCATTTT.

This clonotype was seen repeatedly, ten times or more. CDR3 sequence: CASSLGGTGEAGYTF. CDR3 nucleotides: TGTGCCAGCAGCTTGGGGGGGACAGGGGAAGCTGGCTACACCTTC. This chain links TRBV5-4 with TRBJ1-2; 10 bases are shared with TRBD1. Germline lookup yields CDR1 SGHNT and CDR2 YYREEE (reference sequence). V lost 0 bases, J lost 7 bases, and 6 bases stayed unmatched. CDR3 length equals 15 residues.